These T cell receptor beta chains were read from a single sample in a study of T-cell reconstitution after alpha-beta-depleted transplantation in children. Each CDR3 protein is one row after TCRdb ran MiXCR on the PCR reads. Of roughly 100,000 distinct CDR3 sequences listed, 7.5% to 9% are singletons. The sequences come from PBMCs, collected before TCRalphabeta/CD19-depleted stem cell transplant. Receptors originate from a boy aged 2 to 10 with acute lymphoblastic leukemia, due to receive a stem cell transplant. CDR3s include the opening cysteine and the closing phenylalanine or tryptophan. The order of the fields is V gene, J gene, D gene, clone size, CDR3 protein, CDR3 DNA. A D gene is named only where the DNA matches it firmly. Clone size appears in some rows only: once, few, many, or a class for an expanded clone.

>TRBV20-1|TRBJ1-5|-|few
CSARVPQGRRDRNQPQHF
TGCAGTGCTAGAGTTCCCCAGGGCAGGCGGGACCGCAATCAGCCCCAGCATTTT
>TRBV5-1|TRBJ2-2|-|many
CASTTELGTGELFF
TGCGCCAGCACGACGGAGCTCGGCACCGGGGAGCTGTTTTTT
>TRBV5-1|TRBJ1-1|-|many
CASSSGDRDTEAFF
TGCGCCAGCAGCTCGGGGGATAGGGACACTGAAGCTTTCTTT
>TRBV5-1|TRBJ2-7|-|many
CASSLGGYEQYF
TGCGCCAGCAGCTTGGGCGGCTACGAGCAGTACTTC
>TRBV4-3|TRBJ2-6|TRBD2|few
CASSQEAGGGANVLTF
TGCGCCAGCAGCCAAGAGGCGGGGGGTGGGGCCAACGTCCTGACTTTC
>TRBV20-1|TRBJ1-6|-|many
CSASSMDRNSPLHF
TGCAGTGCGTCTTCCATGGACCGGAATTCACCCCTCCACTTT
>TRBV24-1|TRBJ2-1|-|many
CATSERNNEQFF
TGTGCCACCAGTGAAAGGAACAATGAGCAGTTCTTC
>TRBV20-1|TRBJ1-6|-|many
CSARDVGADNSPLHF
TGCAGTGCTAGAGATGTGGGGGCCGATAATTCACCCCTCCACTTT
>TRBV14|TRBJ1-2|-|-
CASSQDRLSYGYTF
TGTGCCAGCAGCCAAGACAGGCTCTCCTATGGCTACACCTTC
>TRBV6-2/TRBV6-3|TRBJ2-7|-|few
CASSPWDEQYF
TGTGCCAGCAGCCCCTGGGACGAGCAGTACTTC
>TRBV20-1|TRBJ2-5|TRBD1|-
CSALRTGRETQYF
TGCAGTGCTTTACGGACAGGGAGAGAGACCCAGTACTTC
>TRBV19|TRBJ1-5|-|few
CASNQQGWNQPQHF
TGTGCCAGTAATCAACAGGGCTGGAATCAGCCCCAGCATTTT
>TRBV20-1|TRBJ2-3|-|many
CSAPPSSDSTDTQYF
TGCAGTGCCCCACCTAGCTCTGATAGCACAGATACGCAGTATTTT
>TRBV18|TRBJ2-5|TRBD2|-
CASSPPSSGGETQYF
TGTGCCAGCTCACCACCGTCCAGCGGGGGAGAGACCCAGTACTTC
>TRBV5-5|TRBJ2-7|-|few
CASSWTGTSSYEQYF
TGTGCCAGCAGCTGGACCGGGACATCCTCCTACGAGCAGTACTTC
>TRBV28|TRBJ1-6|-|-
CASSFHQLLTGWVGSPLHF
TGTGCCAGCAGTTTCCACCAACTCCTGACAGGTTGGGTCGGTTCACCCCTCCACTTT
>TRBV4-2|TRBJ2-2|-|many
CASSQRDSGELFF
TGTGCCAGCAGCCAAAGGGACTCAGGGGAGCTGTTTTTT
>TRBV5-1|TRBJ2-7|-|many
CASSLGHSYEQYF
TGCGCCAGCAGCTTGGGACACTCCTACGAGCAGTACTTC